This T cell receptor beta chain was identified in a study of T cell repertoires in cytomegalovirus infection. Study-wide context: TCR beta signatures that were public indicated CMV infection and matching HLA type.

Germline V gene lookup returns CDR1 MNHNS and CDR2 SASEGT. The length of the CDR3 is 16 residues. The germline V and J ends were trimmed by 1 base and 1 base, with 11 bases remaining between them. One entry per CDR3 protein, called by TCRdb with MiXCR from the reads. This repertoire shows some 46,000 distinct CDR3 sequences, about a fifth found once; its top ten account for 53%. In this sample, this clonotype turned up a few times. The target antigen is unknown. The chain recombines TRBV6-1 with TRBJ2-4; unclear D gene. This receptor was identified in a human donor in good health (CMV status not recorded). Some clones in this sample may be carry-over from other donors' samples. The sample here was CD8+ T cells from cultured PBMCs, taken from culture after CMV antigen stimulation. CDR3 in DNA: TGTGCCAGCAGTGAAGATGTGGAATCGGCCAAAAACATTCAGTACTTC. It translates to CASSEDVESAKNIQYF.